The rows below give T cell receptor beta chains drawn from one sample of a study of shared clonotypes between healthy human individuals. Using immunoSEQ multiplex PCR, the repertoire was profiled, and TCRdb retains in-frame clones only, with some absent. In the table there are 650,000 to 700,000 clones, about 90% of which are singletons. What was sequenced was memory CD8+ T cells from PBMCs. These receptors originate from a man in his late teens or twenties in good health. Some clones in this sample may be carry-over from other donors' samples. CDR3s include the opening cysteine and the closing phenylalanine or tryptophan. Each record gives: clone size, CDR3 length, V gene, J gene, D gene, CDR3 protein, CDR3 DNA. A D gene is named only where the DNA matches it firmly. Expanded clones are given a class, and other clones once, few, many or no size at all.

>NA|15|TRBV2|TRBJ2-3|NA
CASSDWEAGTDTQYF
TGTGCCAGCAGTGATTGGGAGGCAGGGACAGATACGCAGTATTTT
>NA|16|TRBV10-3|TRBJ2-5|TRBD2
CATKPGLAGLQETQYF
TGTGCCACCAAACCTGGACTAGCGGGACTACAAGAGACCCAGTACTTC
>NA|15|TRBV28|TRBJ1-3|TRBD1
CASSGTGGSGNTIYF
TGTGCCAGCAGTGGGACAGGGGGCTCTGGAAACACCATATATTTT
>NA|15|TRBV28|TRBJ2-3|NA
CASSLLAGSTDTQYF
TGTGCCAGCAGTTTACTGGCAGGTAGCACAGATACGCAGTATTTT
>NA|15|TRBV9|TRBJ2-5|NA
CASSVEQGTSETQYF
TGTGCCAGCAGCGTAGAGCAGGGAACGAGTGAGACCCAGTACTTC
>NA|15|TRBV7-9|TRBJ2-7|NA
CASSLATGTVREQYF
TGTGCCAGCAGCTTAGCGACCGGGACCGTGCGGGAGCAGTACTTC
>NA|15|TRBV5-1|TRBJ2-3|NA
CASSYRQTSTDTQYF
TGCGCCAGCAGCTATCGACAGACTAGCACAGATACGCAGTATTTT
>NA|15|TRBV7-9|TRBJ1-2|TRBD1
CASSLSGDRDYGYTF
TGTGCCAGCAGCTTATCCGGGGACAGGGACTATGGCTACACCTTC
>once|12|TRBV5-6|TRBJ1-2|TRBD1
CASSKDRRGYTF
TGTGCCAGCAGCAAGGACAGGCGTGGCTACACCTTC
>NA|14|TRBV5-4|TRBJ2-3|NA
CASSIGGYTDTQYF
TGTGCCAGCAGCATCGGAGGGTACACAGATACGCAGTATTTT
>once|17|TRBV27|TRBJ2-1|TRBD2
CASSFPQAGRSYNEQFF
TGTGCCAGCAGTTTCCCCCAAGCGGGACGGTCCTACAATGAGCAGTTCTTC
>few|12|TRBV29-1|TRBJ2-7|NA
CSVEDQSYEQYF
TGCAGCGTTGAAGATCAGTCCTACGAGCAGTACTTC
>NA|13|TRBV5-6|TRBJ1-6|NA
CASSLALNSPLHF
TGTGCCAGCAGCTTGGCCCTGAATTCACCCCTCCACTTT
>NA|14|TRBV7-8|TRBJ2-1|TRBD2
CASSPPSGGNEQFF
TGTGCCAGCAGCCCCCCATCGGGAGGCAATGAGCAGTTCTTC
>once|17|TRBV28|TRBJ2-1|TRBD2
CASSSGLAGGSGNEQFF
TGTGCCAGCAGTTCCGGACTAGCGGGAGGGTCGGGGAATGAGCAGTTCTTC
>few|14|TRBV10-3|TRBJ1-2|NA
CAISESTGGYGYTF
TGTGCCATCAGTGAGTCCACAGGTGGCTATGGCTACACCTTC
>NA|13|TRBV5-1|TRBJ2-1|NA
CASSPLLATEQFF
TGCGCCAGCAGCCCACTACTAGCTACTGAGCAGTTCTTC
>NA|14|TRBV28|TRBJ1-1|NA
CASSGDAGNPEAFF
TGTGCCAGCAGCGGAGACGCAGGGAACCCTGAAGCTTTCTTT
>NA|14|TRBV28|TRBJ2-7|NA
CASSYLGRGNEQYF
TGTGCCAGCAGTTACCTAGGACGGGGGAACGAGCAGTACTTC
>NA|17|TRBV5-1|TRBJ2-7|NA
CASSSIPGATFSYEQYF
TGCGCCAGCAGCTCTATTCCGGGGGCTACCTTCTCCTACGAGCAGTACTTC
>NA|16|TRBV25-1|TRBJ2-3|NA
CASSEWAGTLEDTQYF
TGTGCCAGCAGTGAGTGGGCCGGGACGCTTGAGGATACGCAGTATTTT
>NA|15|TRBV6-5|TRBJ2-7|NA
CASSYSDGEAGEQYF
TGTGCCAGCAGTTACTCTGATGGAGAGGCGGGCGAGCAGTACTTC
>NA|16|TRBV7-9|TRBJ2-5|NA
CASSLGFRDLGETQYF
TGTGCCAGCAGCTTAGGGTTTAGGGACCTCGGAGAGACCCAGTACTTC
>NA|12|TRBV6-1|TRBJ2-7|NA
CASSEWLPEQYF
TGTGCCAGCAGTGAGTGGCTCCCCGAGCAGTACTTC
>NA|15|TRBV19|TRBJ1-2|NA
CASSIDLEGGDGYTF
TGTGCCAGTAGTATAGATCTTGAAGGGGGTGATGGCTACACCTTC
>once|14|TRBV27|TRBJ2-7|NA
CASSSRDTFYEQYF
TGTGCCAGCAGTTCTCGGGACACATTCTACGAGCAGTACTTC
>NA|15|TRBV28|TRBJ2-7|TRBD1
CASSSGQGGPYEQYF
TGTGCCAGCAGTTCGGGACAGGGTGGGCCCTACGAGCAGTACTTC
>once|15|TRBV4-3|TRBJ2-2|TRBD2
CASSQGEGPTGELFF
TGCGCCAGCAGCCAAGGGGAGGGCCCCACCGGGGAGCTGTTTTTT
>NA|17|TRBV5-1|TRBJ2-3|TRBD2
CASSLSGRALGTDTQYF
TGCGCCAGCAGCCTTAGCGGGAGGGCCCTTGGGACAGATACGCAGTATTTT
>NA|14|TRBV7-2|TRBJ2-7|TRBD1
CASSVRQGTYEQYF
TGTGCCAGCAGCGTTAGACAGGGAACCTACGAGCAGTACTTC
>NA|14|TRBV27|TRBJ2-1|NA
CASSLLSGRNEQFF
TGTGCCAGCAGTTTATTATCAGGGAGGAATGAGCAGTTCTTC
>NA|15|TRBV9|TRBJ1-1|TRBD1
CASSSMGQGSTEAFF
TGTGCCAGCAGCTCCATGGGACAGGGGAGCACTGAAGCTTTCTTT
>NA|13|TRBV2|TRBJ2-1|NA
CASPYGLNNEQFF
TGTGCCAGCCCTTATGGGCTTAACAATGAGCAGTTCTTC
>NA|15|TRBV15|TRBJ2-5|TRBD2
CATSRDLASGETQYF
TGTGCCACCAGCAGAGATCTGGCTAGCGGAGAGACCCAGTACTTC
>NA|15|TRBV4-3|TRBJ2-7|NA
CASSQEGTTTYEQYF
TGCGCCAGCAGCCAAGAGGGGACAACGACCTACGAGCAGTACTTC
>NA|15|TRBV28|TRBJ1-3|NA
CASSFWANSGNTIYF
TGTGCCAGCAGTTTTTGGGCTAACTCTGGAAACACCATATATTTT
>NA|13|TRBV4-1|TRBJ1-5|NA
CASSLALGQPQHF
TGCGCCAGCAGCCTTGCTCTCGGTCAGCCCCAGCATTTT
>NA|16|TRBV15|TRBJ2-1|NA
CATSRDSRGPSNEQFF
TGTGCCACCAGCAGAGATTCCAGGGGACCCTCCAATGAGCAGTTCTTC
>NA|15|TRBV7-6|TRBJ2-7|TRBD2
CASSQTRLAMAEQYF
TGTGCCAGCAGCCAAACCCGACTAGCGATGGCCGAGCAGTACTTC
>few|14|TRBV7-3|TRBJ1-1|NA
CASSPRGDDTEAFF
TGTGCCAGCAGCCCAAGGGGCGACGACACTGAAGCTTTCTTT
>NA|13|TRBV4-1|TRBJ2-5|NA
CASSHREQETQYF
TGCGCCAGCAGCCACAGGGAACAAGAGACCCAGTACTTC
>NA|15|TRBV10-2|TRBJ2-1|NA
CASSEGSVIPDEQFF
TGCGCCAGCAGTGAGGGGTCGGTAATACCCGATGAGCAGTTCTTC
>NA|13|TRBV19|TRBJ1-1|NA
CASKLRGHTEAFF
TGTGCCAGTAAGTTACGGGGCCACACTGAAGCTTTCTTT
>once|15|TRBV27|TRBJ2-1|TRBD2
CASSFGLAGVHEQFF
TGTGCCAGCAGTTTCGGCCTAGCGGGAGTCCATGAGCAGTTCTTC
>NA|13|TRBV30|TRBJ1-2|NA
CATPTVGQLGYTF
TGTGCCACCCCAACCGTCGGCCAGCTGGGCTACACCTTC
>NA|16|TRBV18|TRBJ1-3|NA
CASSPDGTFSGNTIYF
TGTGCCAGCTCACCGGACGGCACTTTCTCTGGAAACACCATATATTTT
>once|16|TRBV5-8|TRBJ2-3|TRBD2
CASSVGTSGITDTQYF
TGTGCCAGCAGCGTCGGGACTAGCGGGATCACAGATACGCAGTATTTT